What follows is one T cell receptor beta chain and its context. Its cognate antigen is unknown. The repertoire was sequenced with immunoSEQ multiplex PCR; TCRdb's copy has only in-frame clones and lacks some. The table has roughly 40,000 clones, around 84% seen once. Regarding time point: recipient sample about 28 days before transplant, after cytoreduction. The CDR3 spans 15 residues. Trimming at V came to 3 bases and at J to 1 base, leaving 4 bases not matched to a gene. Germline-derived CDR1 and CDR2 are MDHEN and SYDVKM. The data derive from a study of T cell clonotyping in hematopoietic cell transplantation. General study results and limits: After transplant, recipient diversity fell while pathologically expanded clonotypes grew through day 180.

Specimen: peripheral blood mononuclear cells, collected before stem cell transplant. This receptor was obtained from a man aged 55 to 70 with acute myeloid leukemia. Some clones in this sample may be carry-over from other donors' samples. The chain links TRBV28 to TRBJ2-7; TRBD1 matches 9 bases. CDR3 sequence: CASSFPGQGSYEQYF. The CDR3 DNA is TGTGCCAGCAGTTTTCCGGGACAGGGTTCCTACGAGCAGTACTTC.